A selection of T cell receptor beta chains follows, all from one sample in a study of T cell repertoires in aging, cancer and after chemotherapy. TCRdb re-analysed the multiplex PCR reads in MiXCR, keeping a single row per CDR3 protein. This table holds over 4,500 distinct CDR3 sequences, around two thirds found once. Sequenced material: blood. The receptors originated from a human donor with a solid tumor. Each CDR3 is given with its conserved first and last residue. Each record gives: V gene, J gene, clone size, D gene, CDR3 DNA, CDR3 protein. D genes are given only for firm matches. Clone size is not always given. Where it is, it says once, few, many or a class for expanded clones.

TRBV6-1	TRBJ1-6	-	-	TGTGCCAGCACCGTAGGACGGACTAATTCACCCCTCCACTTT	CASTVGRTNSPLHF
TRBV5-6	TRBJ2-6	-	TRBD1	TGTGCCAGCAGCGCTGGGACAGGGGCTTCTGGTGGGGCCAACGTCCTGACTTTC	CASSAGTGASGGANVLTF
TRBV15	TRBJ1-5	-	-	TGTGCCACCAGCAGAGGTATTGGGGGATCTAGCAATCAGCCCCAGCATTTT	CATSRGIGGSSNQPQHF
TRBV5-1	TRBJ1-1	-	TRBD1	TGCGCCAGCGGTCCGACAGGGGGCGGAACTGAAGCTTTCTTT	CASGPTGGGTEAFF
TRBV5-6	TRBJ1-2	-	-	TGTGCCAGCAGCTTGGGGACGGCCTATGGCTACACCTTC	CASSLGTAYGYTF
TRBV19	TRBJ1-4	-	-	TGTGCCAGTAGTATCCCAGGAACTAATGAAAAACTGTTTTTT	CASSIPGTNEKLFF
TRBV5-1	TRBJ2-2	-	-	TGCGCCAGCAGCTTCGGGGATCTTACCGGGGAGCTGTTTTTT	CASSFGDLTGELFF
TRBV4-3	TRBJ1-4	-	-	TGCGCCAGCAGCCAAGATCTTGGGGGGAAAAAACTGTTTTTT	CASSQDLGGKKLFF
TRBV7-9	TRBJ1-5	-	-	TGTGCCAGCAGCCAGGACAATCAGCCCCAGCATTTT	CASSQDNQPQHF
TRBV20-1	TRBJ1-2	few	-	TGCAGTGCTAGTGACACTTCAAACTATGGCTACACCTTC	CSASDTSNYGYTF